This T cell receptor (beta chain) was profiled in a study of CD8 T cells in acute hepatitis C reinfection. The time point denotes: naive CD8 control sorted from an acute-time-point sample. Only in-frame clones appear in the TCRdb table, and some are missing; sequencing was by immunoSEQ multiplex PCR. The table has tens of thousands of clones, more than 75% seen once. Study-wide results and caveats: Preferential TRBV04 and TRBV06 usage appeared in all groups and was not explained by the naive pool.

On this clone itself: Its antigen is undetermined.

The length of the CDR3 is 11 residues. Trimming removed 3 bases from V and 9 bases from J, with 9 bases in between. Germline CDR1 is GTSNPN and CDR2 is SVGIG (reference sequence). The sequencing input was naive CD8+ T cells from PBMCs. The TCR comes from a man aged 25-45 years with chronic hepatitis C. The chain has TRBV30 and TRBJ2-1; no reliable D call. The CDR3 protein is CAWSDLVEQFF. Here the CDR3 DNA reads TGTGCCTGGAGCGATTTAGTTGAGCAGTTCTTC. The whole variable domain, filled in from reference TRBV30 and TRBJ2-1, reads SQTIHQWPATLVQPVGSPLSLECTVEGTSNPNLYWYRQAAGRGLQLLFYSVGIGQISSEVPQNLSASRPQDRQFILSSKKLLLSDSGFYLCAWSDLVEQFFGPGTRLTVL.